Given below is one TCR beta chain in context. No cognate antigen has been identified for it. The sample holds no much larger clone one base away, and base qualities are not on file. This specimen comes from a study of blood T cell repertoires in COVID-19 (dated by TCRdb to the early 2020s). For the study in its entirety: The collaborator samples originated in the United States, Italy and Spain and spanned the acute and convalescent phases of COVID-19. The material from the prospective study consisted of cDNA or gDNA derived from T cells, B-cell-depleted T cells, or PBMCs. Where available, HLA class I and class II types were taken from metadata supplied by the sample provider and were not determined by assay-based typing. A de-identified subject ID, COVID-19 status, age in years and sex were almost always included in the sample metadata. The samples were drawn from the first 160 participants of the ongoing ImmuneRACE study and from more than 1,000 subjects provided by 6 global collaborators. Subjects who had been exposed to COVID-19, were actively infected with it, or had recovered from it provided the deeply sampled blood TCRbeta repertoires that made up the dataset. The repertoires were made available in a free public database intended to serve as a resource for research on the immune response to SARS-CoV-2.

TCRbeta CDR3 regions were amplified from genomic DNA using the immunoSEQ Assay, a bias-controlled multiplex PCR. The published analysis was carried out like this. The number of nucleated cells in each sample was estimated from the amplification of reference gene primers within the assay. To quantify the absolute abundance of each unique TCRbeta CDR3 rearrangement, sequence reads were collapsed and filtered. For each sample, productive Simpson clonality was calculated as the square root of Simpson's diversity index across productive rearrangements. Drawn from immuneACCESS, this table holds only the in-frame rearrangements with V and J called that TCRdb kept. Clones are partly lost; checked studies trace under half to an unresolved V gene and leave the rest unexplained. V, J and clone size were drawn from that table, and D and trimming were deduced from the DNA. This sample comprises roughly 200,000 clones, around 85% of them detected only once. The top ten clones comprise under 9.5% of the sample.

Unmatched junction bases come to 7, with V trimmed by 3 bases and J by 6 bases. Reading from cysteine to phenylalanine, the CDR3 counts 14 amino acids. Of all the DNA, just the CDR3 is kept, 42 bases in frame from base 1. The germline V gene specifies SGHRS as CDR1 and YFSETQ as CDR2. The paper as a whole reports these results and caveats: The quantity of clinical and demographic metadata differed by source and by participant and was supplied without curation.

Whole blood was collected in K2EDTA tubes by collaborating institutions according to the institutions' own protocols. For TCRbeta analysis, collaborators shipped samples in one of three forms: frozen whole blood, isolated PBMCs, or DNA extracted from either of those sample types. The V and J genes are TRBV5-1 and TRBJ1-2, and 8 junctional nucleotides match TRBD1. The sample taken for sequencing was peripheral blood. This sequence originates from a woman aged 55-70 years with acute or convalescent COVID-19. The nucleotide sequence reads TGCGCCAGCAGCTGGACAGGGAATAAGGATGGCTACACCTTC. The resulting protein is CASSWTGNKDGYTF.